The rows below give T cell receptor beta chains drawn from one sample of a study of T-cell memory formation after mild COVID-19. A single record per CDR3 protein comes from TCRdb applying MiXCR to the 5' RACE reads. The sample lists hundreds of thousands of distinct CDR3 sequences; about an eighth were seen once. The sequencing input was PBMCs or a T cell subset sorted from them (not recorded which). The receptors derive from a man aged 18 to 30 who had mild COVID-19 (a few samples of this study predate the infection). Cell type and time point are not known. Each CDR3 is given with its conserved first and last residue. Each record gives: CDR3 length, J gene, clone size, V gene, D gene, CDR3 DNA, CDR3 protein. D genes are given only for firm matches. Not all rows give a size; the values are once, few, many and, for expanded clones, a class.

14 TRBJ2-1 NA TRBV29-1 TRBD1 TGCAGCGTTGAAGGCAGGGGGACCCAATATGGGCAGTTCTTC CSVEGRGTQYGQFF
16 TRBJ1-6 many TRBV6-5 NA TGTGCCAGCCATCGGGGGTGGCCCTCCTATAATTCACCCCTCCACTTT CASHRGWPSYNSPLHF
16 TRBJ2-5 NA TRBV20-1 TRBD2 TGCAGTGCTAGGGGACCTGATAGCGGGGTCCGGGGGACCCAGTACTTC CSARGPDSGVRGTQYF
15 TRBJ2-1 NA TRBV5-1 TRBD1 TGCGCCAGCAAGTTAGTTTCCGGGACAGGCAATGAGCAGTTCTTC CASKLVSGTGNEQFF
14 TRBJ2-7 few TRBV7-2 NA TGTGCCAGCAGCTTAATGGGCAGCTCCTACGAGCAGTACTTC CASSLMGSSYEQYF
13 TRBJ1-6 NA TRBV29-1 NA TGCAGCGTTGGTTACAGCTATAATTCACCCCTCCACTTT CSVGYSYNSPLHF
14 TRBJ2-3 few TRBV12-3/TRBV12-4 TRBD1 TGTGCCAGCAGGCTACAGGGGGCGTCGGATACGCAGTATTTT CASRLQGASDTQYF
15 TRBJ2-1 few TRBV28 NA TGTGCCAGCAGTTTAGGTGGGGTTGCTCATGGTGAGCAGTTCTTC CASSLGGVAHGEQFF
18 TRBJ1-6 NA TRBV7-8 TRBD1 TGTGCCAGCAGCGCTATCTACCGGGACAGGGAAACTAATTCACCCCTCCACTTT CASSAIYRDRETNSPLHF
14 TRBJ2-1 NA TRBV5-1 TRBD2 TGCGCCAGCAGCTTCCCCCCGAGCGGGGGGGCGCAGTTCTTC CASSFPPSGGAQFF
15 TRBJ1-1 NA TRBV7-2 NA TGTGCCAGCAGCTTTTATCGGGGGATCGACACTGAAGCTTTCTTT CASSFYRGIDTEAFF
13 TRBJ2-1 few TRBV7-9 NA TGTGCCAGCAGGGGGTTCAACCTCAATGAGCAGTTCTTC CASRGFNLNEQFF
17 TRBJ2-2 NA TRBV4-3 NA TGCGCCAGCAGCCAAGAGAGGATCGGTGCGAACACCGGGGAGCTGTTTTTT CASSQERIGANTGELFF
16 TRBJ2-5 NA TRBV7-2 TRBD1 TGTGCCAGCAGCGTTGAACAGGGGAGCCCCCAAGAGACCCAGTACTTC CASSVEQGSPQETQYF
17 TRBJ2-4 many TRBV15 NA TGTGCCACCAGCAGAGATAAGTTGGGACACCCGGGGGACATTCAGTACTTC CATSRDKLGHPGDIQYF
12 TRBJ2-2 NA TRBV24-1 NA TGTGCCACCATCTCGAACACCGGGGAGCTGTTTTTT CATISNTGELFF
12 TRBJ2-3 NA TRBV29-1 NA TGCAGCGTTGAAGTCGTACGGGATACGCAGTATTTT CSVEVVRDTQYF
15 TRBJ2-5 few TRBV5-6 TRBD2 TGTGCCAGCATCGGGACTAGAGATCTGAGAGAGACCCAGTACTTC CASIGTRDLRETQYF
16 TRBJ2-1 NA TRBV11-1 NA TGTGCCAGCAGCTCCCAGGAGGGAACCTCCTACAATGAGCAGTTCTTC CASSSQEGTSYNEQFF
13 TRBJ1-2 NA TRBV2 TRBD1 TGTGCCAGACGAGGACAGGGTCACTATGGCTACACCTTC CARRGQGHYGYTF
12 TRBJ2-7 NA TRBV12-3/TRBV12-4 NA TGTGCCAGCAGTTTAGAGGGGGACGAGCAGTACTTC CASSLEGDEQYF
15 TRBJ2-2 few TRBV5-1 NA TGCGCCAGCAGCTTGAGCAGCGGCAACACCGGGGAGCTGTTTTTT CASSLSSGNTGELFF
14 TRBJ2-2 few TRBV20-1 NA TGCAGTGCTACACGACTCCCTCGGGGCGGGGAGCTGTTTTTT CSATRLPRGGELFF
14 TRBJ1-3 few TRBV30 NA TGTGCCTGGAGTGTACGCGGCTCTGGAAACACCATATATTTT CAWSVRGSGNTIYF
15 TRBJ2-5 few TRBV20-1 TRBD2 TGCAGTGCTAGAACCCCGGGACTAGGGCGAGAGACCCAGTACTTC CSARTPGLGRETQYF
16 TRBJ2-2 NA TRBV9 TRBD2 TGTGCCAGCAGCGTACGAGCGGGGGCCAACACCGGGGAGCTGTTTTTT CASSVRAGANTGELFF
16 TRBJ2-5 NA TRBV3-1 TRBD1 TGTGCCAGCAGCCAACTCCAAGGGGGCTCGAGAGAGACCCAGTACTTC CASSQLQGGSRETQYF
16 TRBJ1-1 NA TRBV7-9 NA TGTGCCAGCAGTCGAGGGAGGCACAGGGATGGTACTGAAGCTTTCTTT CASSRGRHRDGTEAFF
14 TRBJ2-2 NA TRBV2 NA TGTGCCAGCAGTGATTACGGGGGCACCGGGGAGCTGTTTTTT CASSDYGGTGELFF
16 TRBJ2-5 few TRBV11-2 NA TGTGCCAGCAGCTTAGTCTCGACAGGGACTCAAGAGACCCAGTACTTC CASSLVSTGTQETQYF
14 TRBJ2-5 many TRBV4-3 NA TGCGCCAGCAGCCAGTCTGGGACGAGGGAGACCCAGTACTTC CASSQSGTRETQYF
14 TRBJ1-6 few TRBV5-1 NA TGCGCCAGCAGCTTGGGTACTGAGAATTCACCCCTCCACTTT CASSLGTENSPLHF
14 TRBJ1-1 many TRBV15 NA TGTGCCACCAGCAGAGTGACAGCCAGCACTGAAGCTTTCTTT CATSRVTASTEAFF
16 TRBJ1-1 NA TRBV6-2/TRBV6-3 NA TGTGCCAGCAGTTACCCTTCCGGGACAAGGAACACTGAAGCTTTCTTT CASSYPSGTRNTEAFF
13 TRBJ1-3 few TRBV3-1 NA TGTGCCAGCAGCCACAGCTCTGGAAACACCATATATTTT CASSHSSGNTIYF
15 TRBJ1-6 many TRBV28 TRBD1 TGTGCCAGCAATTCGGGACAGGGGCTCAATTCACCCCTCCACTTT CASNSGQGLNSPLHF
12 TRBJ2-5 NA TRBV6-1 NA TGTGCCAGCAGTTTCCCTCTGGAGACCCAGTACTTC CASSFPLETQYF
15 TRBJ2-7 many TRBV3-1 NA TGTGCCAGCAGTCCCCTGGGTAGCTTCTTCTACGAGCAGTACTTC CASSPLGSFFYEQYF
15 TRBJ2-1 NA TRBV7-3 NA TGTGCCAGCAGCTTAGGTGCGGGTTTCTACAATGAGCAGTTCTTC CASSLGAGFYNEQFF
13 TRBJ2-7 few TRBV30 NA TGTGCCTGGGGGGCCGGCACCTCCTACGAGCAGTACTTC CAWGAGTSYEQYF
16 TRBJ2-3 few TRBV6-5 TRBD2 TGTGCCAGCAGTCAGCTAGCGGGGGCCCTTAGGGATACGCAGTATTTT CASSQLAGALRDTQYF
13 TRBJ2-7 NA TRBV6-1 TRBD1 TGTGCCACGGGACAGGGGAGGACCTACGAGCAGTACTTC CATGQGRTYEQYF
16 TRBJ1-1 NA TRBV19 TRBD1 TGTGCCAGTAGCCCCGGGACAGGGGGACGGACACCTGAAGCTTTCTTT CASSPGTGGRTPEAFF
14 TRBJ1-5 few TRBV24-1 NA TGTGCCACCAGTGCCGCAGCCGGGGGCCAGCCCCAGCATTTT CATSAAAGGQPQHF
16 TRBJ2-3 few TRBV9 TRBD2 TGTGCCAGCAGCGCTCCGCTAGCGGGGGGCCGAGATACGCAGTATTTT CASSAPLAGGRDTQYF
11 TRBJ2-3 NA TRBV25-1 NA TGTGCCAGCAGAGCGGGAGATACGCAGTATTTT CASRAGDTQYF
18 TRBJ2-4 NA TRBV4-1 NA TGCGCCAGCAGCCAAGATTTCCGGGCAGAACCCGCCAAAAACATTCAGTACTTC CASSQDFRAEPAKNIQYF